The rows below give T cell receptor beta chains drawn from one sample of a study of T cells after posttransplantation cyclophosphamide. The method was immunoSEQ multiplex PCR; TCRdb's version includes in-frame clones alone and lacks a portion of them. The table lists tens of thousands of clones, roughly 88% of them singletons, with less than 3.5% in the top ten. Material for sequencing was PBMCs. These receptors were collected from a man aged 45-65 years. CDR3s include the opening cysteine and the closing phenylalanine or tryptophan. The D gene is left open where the match is weak. The listing skips clone size in some rows; elsewhere it reads once, few, many or a size class.

>TRBJ2-5|TRBV5-4|-|-
TGTGCCAGCAGCTTGGCGTCAGGACAAGAGACCCAGTACTTC
CASSLASGQETQYF
>TRBJ2-5|TRBV2|-|-
TGTGCCAGCAGGGTACACAAAGAGACCCAGTACTTC
CASRVHKETQYF
>TRBJ2-7|TRBV6-6|-|few
TGTGCCAGCAGTCAACCCGGGAGCTCCTACGAGCAGTACTTC
CASSQPGSSYEQYF
>TRBJ2-5|TRBV20-1|TRBD1|-
TGCAGTGTAGGGGGCTGGGAGACCCAGTACTTC
CSVGGWETQYF
>TRBJ1-5|TRBV5-6|-|-
TGTGCCAGCAGCTTGTCCCCCCTCTCAGATCAGCCCCAGCATTTT
CASSLSPLSDQPQHF
>TRBJ2-5|TRBV6-1|-|-
TGTGCCAGCAGTTACATGGAGACCCAGTACTTC
CASSYMETQYF
>TRBJ2-7|TRBV7-2|-|-
TGTGCCAGCAGCCCCCAAGGGAGCGGGTACTCCTACGAGCAGTACTTC
CASSPQGSGYSYEQYF
>TRBJ2-7|TRBV19|TRBD2|-
TGTGCCAGTAGTATTGGGCCTAGCGGGAACTACGAGCAGTACTTC
CASSIGPSGNYEQYF
>TRBJ2-3|TRBV7-7|TRBD1|-
TGTGCTAGCAGCTCTGGGACAGGCACAGATACGCAGTATTTT
CASSSGTGTDTQYF
>TRBJ2-2|TRBV5-1|-|-
TGCGCCAGCGTAACGGGGGACAGGAACACCGGGGAGCTGTTTTTT
CASVTGDRNTGELFF
>TRBJ1-5|TRBV19|TRBD1|-
TGTGCCAGTGGGCCGGGGGACAGTACAAGCTATAGCAATCAGCCCCAGCATTTT
CASGPGDSTSYSNQPQHF
>TRBJ1-5|TRBV12-5|-|-
TGTGCTAGTGGTTCCTCAAGACAGGACGAGGGGGTTAATCAGCCCCAGCATTTT
CASGSSRQDEGVNQPQHF
>TRBJ2-5|TRBV2|-|-
TGTGCCAGCAACCTACTAGTCGCGGAGACCCAGTACTTC
CASNLLVAETQYF
>TRBJ1-3|TRBV28|-|-
TGTGCCAGCAACCCGGGGGGTTTCCTTTCCTTGAACACCATATATTTT
CASNPGGFLSLNTIYF
>TRBJ2-7|TRBV27|-|-
TGTGCCAGCAGAGACCCGCGACATCCCGGGCAGTACTTC
CASRDPRHPGQYF
>TRBJ1-2|TRBV10-3|TRBD1|-
TGTGCCATCAGTGAGTCGATCAGGGGGGAAGGCTACACCTTC
CAISESIRGEGYTF
>TRBJ2-2|TRBV30|TRBD2|once
TGTGCCTGGAAACGAGCGGGGGGCCTAAACACCGGGGAGCTGTTTTTT
CAWKRAGGLNTGELFF
>TRBJ2-7|TRBV27|TRBD1|-
TGTGCCAGCAGTCGGCCCGGGACAGCAATTTACGAGCAGTACTTC
CASSRPGTAIYEQYF
>TRBJ2-1|TRBV27|TRBD1|-
TGTGCCAGCAGTTCTTACAGGGGGCAGGGACCCTACAATGAGCAGTTCTTC
CASSSYRGQGPYNEQFF
>TRBJ1-2|TRBV6-6|-|-
TGTGCCAGCAGCCCCCCGGGGGGGGGCTACACCTTC
CASSPPGGGYTF
>TRBJ1-2|TRBV28|-|-
TGTGCCAGCAGTACAGGGTCCTCTAACTATGGCTACACCTTC
CASSTGSSNYGYTF
>TRBJ2-2|TRBV11-3|TRBD1|-
TGTGCCAGCAGCCCCGGACAGGGGGCGTCCGGGGAGCTGTTTTTT
CASSPGQGASGELFF
>TRBJ2-7|TRBV5-6|-|once
TGTGCCAGCAGCTTGAGGGAGAGCTCCTACGAGCAGTACTTC
CASSLRESSYEQYF
>TRBJ2-2|TRBV7-9|-|-
TGTGCCAGCAGCCCGGGGGAGTTGGAGCTGTTTTTT
CASSPGELELFF
>TRBJ2-3|TRBV7-2|-|-
TGTGCCAGCAGCCGGCTTGGCGGGGCCCCAGATACGCAGTATTTT
CASSRLGGAPDTQYF
>TRBJ1-1|TRBV18|-|-
TGTGCCAGCTCACCTATAGCGGACGTAGGAGCTTTCTTT
CASSPIADVGAFF
>TRBJ2-5|TRBV5-4|TRBD1|-
TGTGCCAGCAGCGTGACAGGGGGCGCGGGGGAGACCCAGTACTTC
CASSVTGGAGETQYF
>TRBJ1-4|TRBV19|-|-
TGTGCCAGTCAATCCTGGGGTAATAGGGAGGAAAAACTGTTTTTT
CASQSWGNREEKLFF
>TRBJ2-3|TRBV5-1|TRBD2|-
TGCGCCAGCAGCCAAGCGGGATATACGCAGTATTTT
CASSQAGYTQYF
>TRBJ2-3|TRBV27|TRBD2|-
TGTGCCAGCAGTACCTATGGGACTAGCGGGTATACGCAGTATTTT
CASSTYGTSGYTQYF
>TRBJ2-1|TRBV5-1|-|-
TGCGCCAGCAGCTCCGGCGGGGTATTCGATGAGCAGTTCTTC
CASSSGGVFDEQFF
>TRBJ2-7|TRBV10-1|-|-
TGCGCCAGCAACGATCGCGGCCCCTTTTACGAGCAGTACTTC
CASNDRGPFYEQYF
>TRBJ1-2|TRBV2|-|once
TGTGCCAGCCAGACACTCAAGAACTATGGCTACACCTTC
CASQTLKNYGYTF
>TRBJ1-1|TRBV4-1|TRBD1|once
TGCGCCAGCAGCCAAGCGGGACAGGGGAAGGATGAAGCTTTCTTT
CASSQAGQGKDEAFF
>TRBJ2-2|TRBV4-1|TRBD2|-
TGCGCCAGCAGCCAAGGGCTAGCGGGCGGCACCGGGGAGCTGTTTTTT
CASSQGLAGGTGELFF
>TRBJ2-1|TRBV19|-|-
TGTGCCAGTAGTACCGAAGCGGGTCCTTACAATGAGCAGTTCTTC
CASSTEAGPYNEQFF
>TRBJ1-4|TRBV7-8|-|once
TGTGCCAGCAGCCGCACTAGGGAGACCACAACTAATGAAAAACTGTTTTTT
CASSRTRETTTNEKLFF
>TRBJ2-1|TRBV7-2|TRBD1|-
TGTGCCAGCAGCTGGGACAGAAATGAGCAGTTCTTC
CASSWDRNEQFF
>TRBJ2-7|TRBV5-4|-|-
TGTGCCAGCAGCTGGCCGGGGAGTCAAGACGAGCAGTACTTC
CASSWPGSQDEQYF
>TRBJ2-7|TRBV30|TRBD2|-
TGTGCCTGGAGTCTCGGACTAGGCTACGAGCAGTACTTC
CAWSLGLGYEQYF
>TRBJ1-2|TRBV6-1|-|-
TGTGCCAGCAGTGAAGGCGTCGGGGTTGGCTACACCTTC
CASSEGVGVGYTF
>TRBJ1-1|TRBV20-1|-|once
TGCAGTGCTAGGCATGGGCCTGAAGCTTTCTTT
CSARHGPEAFF
>TRBJ1-5|TRBV27|-|-
TGTGCCAGCAGTTTGCGAGGAATTCAGCCCCAGCATTTT
CASSLRGIQPQHF
>TRBJ1-1|TRBV28|TRBD1|few
TGTGCCAGCAGAGGCACAGGGGGCGGTGGTTTGGTTTTCTTT
CASRGTGGGGLVFF
>TRBJ1-1|TRBV11-3|TRBD1|-
TGTGCCAGCAGCTCTCACAGGGGGCGGGACGCTGAAGCTTTCTTT
CASSSHRGRDAEAFF
>TRBJ2-5|TRBV11-2|-|-
TGTGCCAGCAGCCCTTACCCAGCAGGGCAAGAGACCCAGTACTTC
CASSPYPAGQETQYF
>TRBJ2-1|TRBV6-5|TRBD1|-
TGTGCCAGCAGTGGGGACAGGGGCCACAATGAGCAGTTCTTC
CASSGDRGHNEQFF
>TRBJ2-7|TRBV11-2|TRBD2|-
TGTGCCAGCAGGCCTCAACTAGCGGGAGTAAACTACGAGCAGTACTTC
CASRPQLAGVNYEQYF